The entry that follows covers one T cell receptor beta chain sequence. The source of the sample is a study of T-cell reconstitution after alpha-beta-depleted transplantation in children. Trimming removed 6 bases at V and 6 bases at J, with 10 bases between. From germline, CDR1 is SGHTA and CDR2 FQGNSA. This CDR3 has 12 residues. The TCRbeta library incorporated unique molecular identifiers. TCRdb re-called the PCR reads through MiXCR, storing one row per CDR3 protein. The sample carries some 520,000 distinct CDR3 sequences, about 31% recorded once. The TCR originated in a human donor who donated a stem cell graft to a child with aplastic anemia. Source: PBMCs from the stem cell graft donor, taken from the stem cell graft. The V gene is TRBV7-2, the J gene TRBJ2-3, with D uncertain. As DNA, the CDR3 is TGTGCCAGCAGTCCTCGACTCGATACGCAGTATTTT. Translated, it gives CASSPRLDTQYF.